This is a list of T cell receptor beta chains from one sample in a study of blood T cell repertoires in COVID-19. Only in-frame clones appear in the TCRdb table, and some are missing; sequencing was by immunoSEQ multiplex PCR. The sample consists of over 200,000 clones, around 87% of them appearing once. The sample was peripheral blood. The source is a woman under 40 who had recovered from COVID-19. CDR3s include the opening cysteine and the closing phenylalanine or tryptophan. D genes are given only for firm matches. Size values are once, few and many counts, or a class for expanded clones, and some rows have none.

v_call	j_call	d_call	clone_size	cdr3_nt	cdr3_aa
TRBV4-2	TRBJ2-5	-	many	TGTGCCAGCAGCCAAGAGCGTGGGCCAGGGTTGACCCAGTACTTC	CASSQERGPGLTQYF
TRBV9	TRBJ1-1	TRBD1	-	TGTGCCAGCAGTGGACCGGGACAGAGCACTGAAGCTTTCTTT	CASSGPGQSTEAFF
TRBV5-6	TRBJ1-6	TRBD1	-	TGTGCCAGCAGCTTGGTGGGACAGGGATTTGAGAAACACAATTCACCCCTCCACTTT	CASSLVGQGFEKHNSPLHF
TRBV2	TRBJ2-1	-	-	TGTGCCAGCAGTGAAGCGCGAGGGATGGGTGAGCAGTTCTTC	CASSEARGMGEQFF
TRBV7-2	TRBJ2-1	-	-	TGTGCCAGCAGCTTAGGTCCTAGCTCCTACAATGAGCAGTTCTTC	CASSLGPSSYNEQFF
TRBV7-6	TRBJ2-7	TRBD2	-	TGTGCCAGCACCCAAGATATGGTACTAGCGGGGAAAACCTACGAGCAGTACTTC	CASTQDMVLAGKTYEQYF
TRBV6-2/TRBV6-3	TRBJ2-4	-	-	TGTGCCAGCAGTTACCAGACTGGCTCCTCAGCCAAAAACATTCAGTACTTC	CASSYQTGSSAKNIQYF
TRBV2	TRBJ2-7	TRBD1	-	TGTGCCAGCAGTGACTCCGGGACAGATTACGAGCAGTACTTC	CASSDSGTDYEQYF
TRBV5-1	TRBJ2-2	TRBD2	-	TGCGCCAGCAGGCCCTCTCGGGGGGGGCTTACCGGGGAGCTGTTTTTT	CASRPSRGGLTGELFF
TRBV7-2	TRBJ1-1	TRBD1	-	TGTGCCAGCAGCTCCTTGACAGGGGCTGAAGCTTTCTTT	CASSSLTGAEAFF
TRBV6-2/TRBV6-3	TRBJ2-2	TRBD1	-	TGTGCCAGCAGTTACTCGGGACAGGGGGACACCGGGGAGCTGTTTTTT	CASSYSGQGDTGELFF
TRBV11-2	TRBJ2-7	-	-	TGTGCCAGCAGCTGGTACAGAACCTACGAGCAGTACTTC	CASSWYRTYEQYF
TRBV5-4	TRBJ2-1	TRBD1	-	TGTGCCAGCAGCGACACCGACAGGGGGCGTAGCAATGAGCAGTTCTTC	CASSDTDRGRSNEQFF
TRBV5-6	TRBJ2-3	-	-	TGTGCCAGCACTGGGGGGGCTGTAGATACGCAGTATTTT	CASTGGAVDTQYF
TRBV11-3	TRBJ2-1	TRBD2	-	TGTGCCAGCAGCTTTGGGGGGGGACCCTACAATGAGCAGTTCTTC	CASSFGGGPYNEQFF
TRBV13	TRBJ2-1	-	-	TGTGCCAGCAGCTCCCCCGACAATGAGCAGTTCTTC	CASSSPDNEQFF
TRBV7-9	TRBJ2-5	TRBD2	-	TGTGCCAGCAGCTTAAGGGGACTAGCCAAAGAGACCCAGTACTTC	CASSLRGLAKETQYF
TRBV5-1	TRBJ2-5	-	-	TGCGCCAGCAGCTTGGGTAACGGCCAAGAGACCCAGTACTTC	CASSLGNGQETQYF
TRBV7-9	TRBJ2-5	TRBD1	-	TGTGCCAGCAGCCACGCGCGCAGGGGGCAACTGGAGACCCAGTACTTC	CASSHARRGQLETQYF
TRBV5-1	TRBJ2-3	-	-	TGCGCCAGCAGCCGAGATCCCGGAGGCACAGATACGCAGTATTTT	CASSRDPGGTDTQYF
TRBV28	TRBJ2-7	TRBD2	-	TGTGCCACCTCTCTAGCGGGAGACTACGAGCAGTACTTC	CATSLAGDYEQYF
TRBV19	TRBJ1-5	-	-	TGTGCCAGTAGTATAGATAAACAGGGTAGAGGTCAGCCCCAGCATTTT	CASSIDKQGRGQPQHF
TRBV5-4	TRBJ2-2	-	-	TGTGCCAGCAGCTACGGGACATTCCCCACCGGGGAGCTGTTTTTT	CASSYGTFPTGELFF
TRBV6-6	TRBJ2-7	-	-	TGTGCCAGCGGCCTAGGGGGATTCAACGAGCAGTACTTC	CASGLGGFNEQYF
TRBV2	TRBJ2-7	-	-	TGTGCCAGCAACCCAGAGGGAGGGGGCTCCTACGAGCAGTACTTC	CASNPEGGGSYEQYF
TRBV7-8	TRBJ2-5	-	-	TGTGCCAGCAGCTTAGGGGGGGGCGTAGAGACCCAGTACTTC	CASSLGGGVETQYF
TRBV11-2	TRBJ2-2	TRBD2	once	TGTGCCAGCAGCCCACGTGGGGGGGACGGGGAGCTGTTTTTT	CASSPRGGDGELFF
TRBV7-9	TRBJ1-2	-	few	TGTGCCAGCAGCCCCAGGGCAGGCGCTATTTCTAACTATGGCTACACCTTC	CASSPRAGAISNYGYTF
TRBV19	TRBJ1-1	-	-	TGTGCCAGTAGTATCCCCAGGGGAATGAACACTGAAGCTTTCTTT	CASSIPRGMNTEAFF
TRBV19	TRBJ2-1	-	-	TGTGCCAGTAGTAAGGGGACACTGGGTTACAATGAGCAGTTCTTC	CASSKGTLGYNEQFF
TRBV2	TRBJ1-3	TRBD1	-	TGTGCCAGCAGCTTGGGACAGGACTCTGGAAACACCATATATTTT	CASSLGQDSGNTIYF
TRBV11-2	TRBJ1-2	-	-	TGTGCCAGCAGCCCGAATCGGGGGTCTGGCTACACCTTC	CASSPNRGSGYTF
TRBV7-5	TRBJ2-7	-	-	TGTGTCAGAAGCTTAGGTAGACTAGCGGGGGGGCCCAGAAGCTCCTACGAGCAGTACTTC	CVRSLGRLAGGPRSSYEQYF
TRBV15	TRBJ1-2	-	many	TGTGCCACCAGCAGCGGGTACTATGGCTACACCTTC	CATSSGYYGYTF
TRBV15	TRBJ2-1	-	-	TGTGCCACCAGCAGAGATCTCTTTGCGGGCATTGAGCAGTTCTTC	CATSRDLFAGIEQFF
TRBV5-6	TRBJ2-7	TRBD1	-	TGTGCCAGCAGCTTGACAGGGGACGAGCAGTACTTC	CASSLTGDEQYF
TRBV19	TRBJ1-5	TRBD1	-	TGTGCCACCGAGGGGGACAGGCAGCCCCAGCATTTT	CATEGDRQPQHF
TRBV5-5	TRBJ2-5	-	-	TGTGCCAGCAGCTTACTCCCGGGTTACCAAGAGACCCAGTACTTC	CASSLLPGYQETQYF
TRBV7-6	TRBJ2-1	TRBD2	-	TGTGCCAGCAGCCCCCCTAGCGGGGGGGGGAATGAGCAGTTCTTC	CASSPPSGGGNEQFF
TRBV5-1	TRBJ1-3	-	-	TGCGCCAGCAGCTTACAGGGTCAGGGCACTGGAAACACCATATATTTT	CASSLQGQGTGNTIYF
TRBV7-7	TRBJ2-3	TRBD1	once	TGTGCCAGCAGCGCAACAGGGGGTGGTTTTACAGATACGCAGTATTTT	CASSATGGGFTDTQYF
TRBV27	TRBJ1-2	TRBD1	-	TGTGCCAGCAGTTTAACGACAGGGGGCCGGGAGAACTATGGCTACACCTTC	CASSLTTGGRENYGYTF